This TCR beta chain derives from a study of PD-1 blockade in classical Hodgkin lymphoma. General observations from the study: Possibly reflecting disease activity or prior therapy, repertoire differences have causes that remain undefined.

This table comes from immunoSEQ multiplex PCR, and its TCRdb copy is limited to in-frame clones, with some not included. This table holds about 21,000 clones, about 70% found once. Time point given: cycle 4 day 1 (C4D1), after less than 7 weeks of nivolumab. Each patient experienced a relapse that followed autologous stem cell transplantation, and brentuximab vedotin exposure varied. As for this clone: Its antigen is still unknown.

The receptor was isolated from a human donor with classical Hodgkin lymphoma. The material sequenced was peripheral blood mononuclear cells (PBMCs), taken before the fourth cycle of nivolumab.

The CDR3 loop reads CASSIGQGYNEQFF. Here the CDR3 DNA reads TGTGCCAGTAGTATTGGACAGGGGTACAATGAGCAGTTCTTC. The V call is TRBV19, the J call TRBJ2-1; 9 bases map to TRBD1. The germline gives CDR1 LNHDA, CDR2 SQIVND (reference sequence). The CDR3 covers 14 residues. The V gene end was trimmed by 3 bases and the J gene end by 4 bases; junction bases not matched to a gene: 1.